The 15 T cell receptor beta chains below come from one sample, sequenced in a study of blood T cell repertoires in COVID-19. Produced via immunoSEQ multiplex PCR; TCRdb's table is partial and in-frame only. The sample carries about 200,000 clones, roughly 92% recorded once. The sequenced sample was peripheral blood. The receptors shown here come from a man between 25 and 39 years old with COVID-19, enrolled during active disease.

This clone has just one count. For the CDR3, the DNA is TGTGCCAGCTCACCACGAGCGGCAGTTGATGGCTACACCTTC. It yields the protein CASSPRAAVDGYTF. This chain uses TRBV18 with TRBJ1-2; D is unclear. Trimming pared 1 base from V and 6 bases from J, leaving 12 bases between. The length of the CDR3 is 14 residues. Germline CDR1 reads KGHSH; CDR2 reads LQKENI.

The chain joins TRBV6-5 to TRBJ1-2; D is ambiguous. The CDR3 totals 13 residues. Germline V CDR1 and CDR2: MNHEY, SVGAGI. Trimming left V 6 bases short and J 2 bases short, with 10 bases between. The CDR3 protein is CASSVSWNYGYTF. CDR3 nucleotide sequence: TGTGCCAGCAGCGTTAGTTGGAACTATGGCTACACCTTC.

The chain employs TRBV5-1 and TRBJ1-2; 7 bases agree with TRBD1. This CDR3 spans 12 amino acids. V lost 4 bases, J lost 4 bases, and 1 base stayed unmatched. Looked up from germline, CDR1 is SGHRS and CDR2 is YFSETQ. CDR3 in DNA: TGCGCCAGCAGCCCAGGGGGCTATGGCTACACCTTC. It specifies CASSPGGYGYTF.

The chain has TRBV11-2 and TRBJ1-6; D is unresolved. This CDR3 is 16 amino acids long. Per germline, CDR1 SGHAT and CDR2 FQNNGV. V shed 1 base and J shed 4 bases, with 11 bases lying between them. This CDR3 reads CASSLVAVGYNSPLHF. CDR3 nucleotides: TGTGCCAGCAGCTTAGTGGCAGTCGGGTATAATTCACCCCTCCACTTT.

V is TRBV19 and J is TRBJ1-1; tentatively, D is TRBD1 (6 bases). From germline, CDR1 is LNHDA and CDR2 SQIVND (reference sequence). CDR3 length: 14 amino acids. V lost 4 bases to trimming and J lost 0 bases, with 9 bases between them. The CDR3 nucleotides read TGTGCCAGTAGTAAGACAGGAGTGAACACTGAAGCTTTCTTT. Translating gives CASSKTGVNTEAFF. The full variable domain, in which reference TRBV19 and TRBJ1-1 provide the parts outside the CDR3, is DGGITQSPKYLFRKEGQNVTLSCEQNLNHDAMYWYRQDPGQGLRLIYYSQIVNDFQKGDIAEGYSVSREKKESFPLTVTSAQKNPTAFYLCASSKTGVNTEAFFGQGTRLTVV.

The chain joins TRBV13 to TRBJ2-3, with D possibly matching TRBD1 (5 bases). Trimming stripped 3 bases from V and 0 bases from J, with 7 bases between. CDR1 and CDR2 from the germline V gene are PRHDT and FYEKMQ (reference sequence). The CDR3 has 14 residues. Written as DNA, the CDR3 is TGTGCCAGCAGCTTCAGGGCTAGCACAGATACGCAGTATTTT. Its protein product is CASSFRASTDTQYF.

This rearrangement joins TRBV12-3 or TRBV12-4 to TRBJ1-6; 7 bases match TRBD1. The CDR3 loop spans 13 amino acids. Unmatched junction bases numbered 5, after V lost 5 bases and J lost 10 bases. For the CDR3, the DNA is TGTGCCAGCAGTACGACAGGGTTCTCACCCCTCCACTTT. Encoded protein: CASSTTGFSPLHF.

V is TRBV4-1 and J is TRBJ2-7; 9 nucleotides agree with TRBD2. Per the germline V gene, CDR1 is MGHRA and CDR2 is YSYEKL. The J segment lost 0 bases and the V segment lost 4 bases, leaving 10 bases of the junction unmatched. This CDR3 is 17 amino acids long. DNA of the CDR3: TGCGCCAGCAGCCGACACGCTAGCGGGGAAGCCTCCTACGAGCAGTACTTC. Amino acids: CASSRHASGEASYEQYF.

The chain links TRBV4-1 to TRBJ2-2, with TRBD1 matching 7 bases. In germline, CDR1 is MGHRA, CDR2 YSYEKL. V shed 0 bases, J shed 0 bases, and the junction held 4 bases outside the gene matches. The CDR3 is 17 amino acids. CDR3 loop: CASSQDTGQANTGELFF. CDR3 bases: TGCGCCAGCAGCCAAGATACCGGACAGGCGAACACCGGGGAGCTGTTTTTT.

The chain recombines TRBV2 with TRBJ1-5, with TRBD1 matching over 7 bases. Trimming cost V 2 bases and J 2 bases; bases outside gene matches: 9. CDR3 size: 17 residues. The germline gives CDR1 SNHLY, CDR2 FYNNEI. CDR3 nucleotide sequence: TGTGCCAGCAGTGAAATGTCAGGAACAGGGGGCAATCAGCCCCAGCATTTT. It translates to CASSEMSGTGGNQPQHF.

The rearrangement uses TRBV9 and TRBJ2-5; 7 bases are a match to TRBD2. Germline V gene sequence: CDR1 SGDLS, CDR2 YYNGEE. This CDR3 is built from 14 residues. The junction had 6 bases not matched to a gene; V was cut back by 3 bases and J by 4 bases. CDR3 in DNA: TGTGCCAGCAGCGCGAGCGGGGCAGGAGAGACCCAGTACTTC. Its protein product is CASSASGAGETQYF.

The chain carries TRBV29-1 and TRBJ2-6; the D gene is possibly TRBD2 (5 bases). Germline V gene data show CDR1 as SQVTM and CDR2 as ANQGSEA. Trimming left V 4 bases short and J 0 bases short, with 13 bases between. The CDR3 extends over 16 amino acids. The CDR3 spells CSVGGLGSSGANVLTF. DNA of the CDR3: TGCAGCGTTGGAGGGCTGGGGAGCTCTGGGGCCAACGTCCTGACTTTC.

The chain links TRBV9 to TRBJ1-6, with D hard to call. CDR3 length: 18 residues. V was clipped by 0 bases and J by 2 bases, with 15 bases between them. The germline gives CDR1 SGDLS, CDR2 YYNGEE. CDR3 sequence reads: CASSVAAGGTAYNSPLHF. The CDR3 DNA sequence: TGTGCCAGCAGCGTAGCGGCAGGAGGTACGGCCTATAATTCACCCCTCCACTTT.

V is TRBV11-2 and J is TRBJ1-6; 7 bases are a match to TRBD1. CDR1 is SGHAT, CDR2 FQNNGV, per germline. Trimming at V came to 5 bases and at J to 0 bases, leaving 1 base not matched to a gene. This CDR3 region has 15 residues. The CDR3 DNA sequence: TGTGCCAGCAGCGGGGACAGCTCCTATAATTCACCCCTCCACTTT. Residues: CASSGDSSYNSPLHF.

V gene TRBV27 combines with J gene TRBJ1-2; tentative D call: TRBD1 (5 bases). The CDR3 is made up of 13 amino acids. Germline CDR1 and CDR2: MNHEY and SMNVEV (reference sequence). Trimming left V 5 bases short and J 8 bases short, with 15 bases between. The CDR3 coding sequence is TGTGCCAGCAGTATGGGCAGGGCCTGGGGCTACACCTTC. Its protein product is CASSMGRAWGYTF.